This TCR beta chain was profiled in a study of breast tumors, draining lymph nodes, adjacent tissues. Study-wide findings and caveats: Most tumor T cells seemingly derive from lymph node, then expand in tumor. Tumor repertoires ranked between lymph nodes and nontumor tissue in diversity, with V and J gene preferences.

This clonotype was seen only once. The target antigen is unknown. Mismatch with germline at one junction end may stem from a read error. TCRdb reanalysed the multiplex PCR reads using MiXCR and keeps one entry per CDR3 protein. The top ten hold over 3.5% of the sample, which has 160,000 or so distinct CDR3 sequences, around 33% seen once. The lymph nodes were axillary draining lymph nodes from breast cancer patients. The clonotype was recovered from a female donor with breast cancer. Some clones in this sample may be carry-over from other donors' samples. Specimen: axillary lymph node tissue.

The CDR3 nucleotides are TGCAGTGCAAGGCCCGGGGCTAATGAAAAACTGCTTTTT. Translation: CSARPGANEKLLF. The chain employs TRBV20-1 and TRBJ1-4; a weak D match, TRBD1 (5 bases). CDR3 length equals 13 residues. Germline loops: CDR1 DFQATT, CDR2 SNEGSKA (reference sequence).